The clone carrying this TCR beta chain was counted ten times or more. Its antigen is still unknown. Investigators amplified TCR beta CDR3 regions from RNA transcripts. An initial RT-PCR round employing HTBI primers preceded a second-round multiplex PCR. Each CDR3 protein gets one entry after TCRdb re-called the multiplex PCR reads with MiXCR. Seen here are 450,000 or so distinct CDR3 sequences, approximately 15% observed once, and the top ten hold about 9.4%. This CDR3 spans 15 amino acids. Germline CDR1 is MNHNS and CDR2 is SASEGT. The V end was cut by 1 base, the J end by 0 bases, with 4 bases between. The study excluded patients with other autoimmune diseases, uncontrolled infections, pregnancy or lactation. Diagnoses were established from clinical symptoms, serum thyroxine, TRAb, thyroid ultrasound and orbital computed tomography. This entry is derived from a study of Graves' ophthalmopathy and Graves' hyperthyroidism. Study outcomes and limitations: Blood also contained most of the expanded thyroid clonotypes above 0.001 frequency.

The TCR sequence derives from a woman in her twenties or thirties with Graves' ophthalmopathy. V usage is TRBV6-1 and J usage is TRBJ2-6; D remains ambiguous. Sequenced input: blood. The chain's CDR3 is CASSEEGSGANVLTF. For the CDR3, the DNA is TGTGCCAGCAGTGAAGAGGGCTCTGGGGCCAACGTCCTGACTTTC.